This T cell receptor (beta chain) was identified during a study of blood T cell repertoires in COVID-19. Study context: Samples of COVID-19 (acute and convalescent) were obtained from the United States, Italy and Spain. T cells, B-cell-depleted T cells, or PBMCs provided the cDNA or gDNA that served as material.

Authors' methods: Reference gene primer amplification gave nucleated cell count estimates. Some clones are missing from TCRdb's copy, which holds only in-frame ones; the method was immunoSEQ multiplex PCR. From that table come the V and J calls and clone size; the DNA was used to work out D and trimming. The data contain around 250,000 clones, about 90% of them singletons. The V gene end was trimmed by 3 bases and the J gene end by 9 bases; junction bases not matched to a gene: 19. The CDR3 sequence is 17 residues long. Germline V gene data show CDR1 as KGHSH and CDR2 as LQKENI. Assignment of participants to cohorts was predicated upon participant-reported clinical history. In its sample, this clone was seen once.

The chain joins TRBV18 to TRBJ2-5, with 7 bases matching TRBD1. The specimen sequenced was PBMCs or T cells enriched from blood (not recorded which). This clonotype originated in a human donor in a cohort exposed to, infected with or recovered from COVID-19 (not recorded which). The donor label of this sample is uncertain. The CDR3 nucleotides are TGTGCCAGCTCACCCACTTCCTTAGGGGGCGGACAGACGTCCCAGTACTTC. This encodes CASSPTSLGGGQTSQYF. Complete variable domain (other parts from reference TRBV18 and TRBJ2-5): NAGVMQNPRHLVRRRGQEARLRCSPMKGHSHVYWYRQLPEEGLKFMVYLQKENIIDESGMPKERFSAEFPKEGPSILRIQQVVRGDSAAYFCASSPTSLGGGQTSQYFGPGTRLLVL.